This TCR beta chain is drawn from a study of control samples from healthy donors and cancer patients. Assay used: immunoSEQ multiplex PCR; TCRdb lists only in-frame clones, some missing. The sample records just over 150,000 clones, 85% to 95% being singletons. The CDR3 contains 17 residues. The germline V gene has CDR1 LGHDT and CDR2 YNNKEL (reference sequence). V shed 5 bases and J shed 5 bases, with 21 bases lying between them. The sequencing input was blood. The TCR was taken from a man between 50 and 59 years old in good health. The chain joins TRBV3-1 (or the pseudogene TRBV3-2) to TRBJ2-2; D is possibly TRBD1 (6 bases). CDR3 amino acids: CASSSDRTSLYTGELFF. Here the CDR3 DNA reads TGTGCCAGCAGCTCCGACAGGACCAGCCTATATACCGGGGAGCTGTTTTTT.